This TCR beta chain derives from a study of shared clonotypes between healthy human individuals. The study separated CD4+ cells into CD45RA+ naive and CD45RA-negative memory subsets. The ends lost 3 bases at V and 8 bases at J; junction bases unmatched: 11. The germline gives CDR1 SGHRS, CDR2 YFSETQ. The CDR3 contains 17 residues. A remark on this clone: Its antigen remains unknown.

Study results and limitations: Collection of samples was limited to blood; tissue repertoires likely differ.

A deep-level run was used for the assay. Several immunoSEQ plates received, in even portions, the genomic DNA of each subset. Repertoires were generated with immunoSEQ multiplex PCR, while TCRdb's copy carries only in-frame clones and drops some. The sample includes 1,400,000 or so clones, 98% of them seen just once. Sequenced material: naive CD4+ T cells sorted from blood. Described subset: CD45RA+ positively selected. The sequence was collected from a man aged 25 to 40 in good health. V is TRBV5-1 and J is TRBJ2-1, with 13 bases matching TRBD2. The CDR3 sequence: CASSYGLAGEGGDEQFF. Here the CDR3 DNA reads TGCGCCAGCAGCTACGGACTAGCGGGAGAGGGTGGCGATGAGCAGTTCTTC.